The 29 T cell receptor beta chains listed next were all sequenced from one sample in a study of beta chain features in type 1 diabetes (dated by TCRdb to 2016 to 2019). The library was obtained by the immunoSEQ multiplex PCR assay. The High Capacity cDNA Reverse Transcription Kit was used to reverse transcribe all of the isolated RNA, meaning that expressed TCRB transcripts were what got sequenced. Held by TCRdb, this immuneACCESS table contains in-frame sequences only and omits some clones. Under half of the omission traces to an unresolved V gene where checked; the cause of the rest is unknown. A total of under 250,000 clones appear in this sample, roughly 15% of them only once. More than 0.02% of the sample is in the top ten clones. Sequencing input: naive CD4+ T cells from blood. What this sample's cell subset or site label stands for: true naive CD4+ T cells. All receptors derive from a woman aged 40 to 50 in good health.

This clone showed up just a few times. The genes are TRBV6-6 and TRBJ1-3; no clear D gene. CDR1 is MNHNY and CDR2 is SVGAGI in the germline V gene (reference sequence). V lost 2 bases, J lost 0 bases, and 5 bases lay in between. The CDR3 sequence is 14 residues long. The CDR3 loop reads CASSYEASGNTIYF. The DNA for the CDR3 is TGTGCCAGCAGTTACGAGGCCTCTGGAAACACCATATATTTT.

The chain couples TRBV18 to TRBJ1-6; D not resolved. Trimming stripped 2 bases from V and 7 bases from J, with 6 bases between. The CDR3 contains 13 residues. Germline CDR1 KGHSH, CDR2 LQKENI. CDR3 in amino acids: CASSPVLNSPLHF. CDR3 coding DNA: TGTGCCAGCTCACCAGTTTTAAATTCACCCCTCCACTTT. The full variable domain, in which reference TRBV18 and TRBJ1-6 provide the parts outside the CDR3, is NAGVMQNPRHLVRRRGQEARLRCSPMKGHSHVYWYRQLPEEGLKFMVYLQKENIIDESGMPKERFSAEFPKEGPSILRIQQVVRGDSAAYFCASSPVLNSPLHFGNGTRLTVT.

V and J are TRBV5-1 and TRBJ1-4; 9 nucleotides agree with TRBD1. This CDR3 spans 15 amino acids. Losses at the gene ends were 3 bases for V and 8 bases for J; bases not matched to a gene: 8. Germline CDR1 and CDR2: SGHRS and YFSETQ. CDR3 in amino acids: CASSSRTGDEEKLFF. The DNA for the CDR3 is TGCGCCAGCAGCTCACGGACAGGGGATGAAGAAAAACTGTTTTTT.

In its sample, this clone was seen a few times. The J gene is TRBJ2-1, the V gene TRBV2, with 7 nucleotides matching TRBD1. The CDR3 totals 15 residues. The V gene's germline CDR1 is SNHLY and CDR2 FYNNEI. V lost 6 bases and J lost 12; bases outside the gene matches: 17. In DNA form, the CDR3 reads TGTGCCAGCAGAGTTGACAGGGCCATCTTTTTAAGGCAGTTCTTC. This translates into CASRVDRAIFLRQFF. The variable domain in full, completed from reference TRBV2 and TRBJ2-1, reads EPEVTQTPSHQVTQMGQEVILRCVPISNHLYFYWYRQILGQKVEFLVSFYNNEISEKSEIFDDQFSVERPDGSNFTLKIRSTKLEDSAMYFCASRVDRAIFLRQFFGPGTRLTVL.

In this sample, this clone turned up a few times. The rearrangement uses TRBV7-2 and TRBJ2-7, with D possibly matching TRBD1 (6 bases). The CDR3 sequence is 14 residues long. Germline CDR1 reads SGHTA; CDR2 reads FQGNSA. The ends were cut back, 2 bases at V and 6 bases at J, with 14 bases in the middle. The CDR3 sequence: CASSLNLGAGEQYF. CDR3 DNA sequence: TGTGCCAGCAGCTTAAATCTGGGGGCAGGCGAGCAGTACTTC.

The chain uses TRBV6-5 and TRBJ2-7; TRBD1 matches at 10 bases. Trimming removed 6 bases from V and 4 bases from J; junction bases left unmatched: 6. CDR1 MNHEY and CDR2 SVGAGI come from the germline V gene. This CDR3 region has 14 residues. DNA of the CDR3: TGTGCCAGCAGGGGACAGGGGTTGACTTACGAGCAGTACTTC. As protein: CASRGQGLTYEQYF.

This clone has more than one count but fewer than ten. This chain connects TRBV19 to TRBJ2-7; 10 bases match TRBD2. Unmatched junction bases numbered 9, after V lost 4 bases and J lost 0 bases. Germline assignment: CDR1 LNHDA and CDR2 SQIVND (reference sequence). This CDR3 spans 17 amino acids. CDR3 DNA sequence: TGTGCCAGTAGTACCGTAGCGGGGGGAGCTCACTCCTACGAGCAGTACTTC. This encodes CASSTVAGGAHSYEQYF.

The V and J genes are TRBV7-9 and TRBJ2-5; 12 positions match TRBD2. The CDR3 has 15 residues. Germline CDR1 is SEHNR and CDR2 is FQNEAQ (reference sequence). V shed 5 bases, J shed 3 bases, and the junction held 4 bases outside the gene matches. CDR3 amino acids: CASSTTSGGKETQYF. CDR3 nucleotides: TGTGCCAGCAGCACCACTAGCGGGGGGAAAGAGACCCAGTACTTC.

CDR3 sequence reads: CASSYSVGGSDEQYF. CDR3 in DNA: TGTGCCAGCAGTTACTCGGTGGGGGGATCTGATGAGCAGTACTTC. The chain combines TRBV6-6 with TRBJ2-7; maybe TRBD2 (6 bases). V lost 0 bases to trimming and J lost 7 bases, with 16 bases between them. The CDR3 runs 15 residues. Germline-derived CDR1 and CDR2 are MNHNY and SVGAGI (reference sequence).

The rearrangement joins TRBV4-3 to TRBJ1-2; D remains ambiguous. This CDR3 spans 13 amino acids. Germline CDR1 and CDR2: LGHNA and YSLEER. With 0 bases removed from V and 3 bases from J, the gap between germline ends came to 5 bases. The CDR3 DNA is TGCGCCAGCAGCCAAGAGACATACTATGGCTACACCTTC. Translating gives CASSQETYYGYTF.

V is TRBV7-2 and J is TRBJ1-5; D uncertain. The germline V gene has CDR1 SGHTA and CDR2 FQGNSA. The CDR3 is made up of 13 amino acids. V was cut by 5 bases and J by 5 bases, with 10 bases left in between. The CDR3: CASSLDNDQPQHF. Here the CDR3 DNA reads TGTGCCAGCAGCCTCGACAACGATCAGCCCCAGCATTTT.

The J gene is TRBJ2-5, the V gene TRBV5-6, with 11 positions matching TRBD1. This CDR3 is built from 15 residues. V trimming: 4 bases; J trimming: 5 bases; junction bases outside the gene matches: 7. CDR1 SGHDT and CDR2 YYEEEE come from the germline V gene. The chain's CDR3 is CASSGRTGGRETQYF. The CDR3 coding sequence is TGTGCCAGCAGCGGGCGGACAGGGGGCCGGGAGACCCAGTACTTC.

This clone was detected a few times. The chain has TRBV7-9 and TRBJ1-2; no clear D. This CDR3 is built from 13 residues. CDR1 is SEHNR and CDR2 is FQNEAQ in the germline V gene (reference sequence). The V gene lost 5 bases and the J gene lost 6 bases, with 13 bases spanning the gap. Here the CDR3 DNA reads TGTGCCAGCAGCCCTACCGCCGCGAATGGCTACACCTTC. Protein: CASSPTAANGYTF.

V and J are TRBV10-3 and TRBJ2-5, with 14 bases matching TRBD2. CDR1 is ENHRY, CDR2 SYGVKD, per germline. The length of the CDR3 is 16 residues. V lost 4 bases to trimming and J lost 5 bases; unmatched junction nucleotides: 6. CDR3 amino acids: CAISGGLAGDPETQYF. As DNA, the CDR3 is TGTGCCATCAGTGGGGGACTAGCGGGGGATCCGGAGACCCAGTACTTC.

The chain recombines TRBV27 with TRBJ1-2; unclear D gene. Trimming stripped 3 bases from V and 2 bases from J, with 10 bases between. Germline loops: CDR1 MNHEY, CDR2 SMNVEV (reference sequence). The CDR3 length is 14 residues. DNA of the CDR3: TGTGCCAGCAGTTTCGTGGGGAGCAACTATGGCTACACCTTC. Protein sequence: CASSFVGSNYGYTF.

This clone was picked up a small number of times. This chain joins TRBV7-9 and TRBJ1-3, with D maybe TRBD1 (6 bases). Trimming left V 3 bases short and J 2 bases short, with 11 bases between. CDR1 and CDR2 from the germline V gene are SEHNR and FQNEAQ (reference sequence). The length of the CDR3 is 15 residues. The CDR3 coding sequence is TGTGCCAGCAGCTTTGGGGGGGGCACTGGAAACACCATATATTTT. Encoded protein: CASSFGGGTGNTIYF. Full variable domain (rest looked up from reference TRBV7-9 and TRBJ1-3): DTGVSQNPRHKITKRGQNVTFRCDPISEHNRLYWYRQTLGQGPEFLTYFQNEAQLEKSRLLSDRFSAERPKGSFSTLEIQRTEQGDSAMYLCASSFGGGTGNTIYFGEGSWLTVV.

This clone was recorded many times. The chain joins TRBV4-3 to TRBJ2-7; weak D call: TRBD1 (5 bases). Trimming removed 0 bases from V and 2 bases from J, with 11 bases in between. The CDR3 runs 15 residues. Per the germline V gene, CDR1 is LGHNA and CDR2 is YSLEER. The CDR3 DNA follows: TGCGCCAGCAGCCAAGATCTTGGGGCTACCTACGAGCAGTACTTC. It is translated as CASSQDLGATYEQYF.

The genes are TRBV7-9 and TRBJ2-2; D is uncertain. Germline V lookup: CDR1 SEHNR, CDR2 FQNEAQ (reference sequence). Trimming cost V 5 bases and J 0 bases, with 7 bases left between them. The CDR3 totals 14 residues. The CDR3, as DNA: TGTGCCAGCAGCACTGGTGCGAACACCGGGGAGCTGTTTTTT. This sequence encodes CASSTGANTGELFF.

The J gene is TRBJ2-3, the V gene TRBV2; 10 positions match TRBD2. Germline assignment: CDR1 SNHLY and CDR2 FYNNEI. The J segment lost 4 bases and the V segment lost 2 bases, leaving 3 bases of the junction unmatched. The CDR3 covers 15 residues. CDR3 protein: CASSEQRGGPDTQYF. In DNA, the CDR3 is TGTGCCAGCAGTGAACAGCGGGGGGGCCCAGATACGCAGTATTTT.

This clone was seen a handful of times. The chain combines TRBV7-9 with TRBJ2-7; D perhaps matches TRBD2 (6 bases). The germline gives CDR1 SEHNR, CDR2 FQNEAQ (reference sequence). V lost 5 bases and J 7 bases, leaving 15 bases between the germline ends. The CDR3 loop spans 13 amino acids. The DNA for the CDR3 is TGTGCCAGCAGCGGGGGGAAAGATAGGGAGCAGTACTTC. Protein sequence: CASSGGKDREQYF.

The chain is built from TRBV18 and TRBJ1-1; TRBD1 matches 8 bases. The CDR3 spans 14 residues. CDR1 and CDR2 (germline): KGHSH, LQKENI. V shed 3 bases, J shed 1 base, and the junction held 1 base outside the gene matches. CDR3 protein: CASSPGQENTEAFF. The CDR3 region has the DNA TGTGCCAGCTCACCGGGACAGGAGAACACTGAAGCTTTCTTT.

The chain employs TRBV25-1 and TRBJ1-2, with D unclear. From germline, CDR1 is MGHDK and CDR2 SYGVNS. The V end was cut by 11 bases, the J end by 4 bases, with 14 bases between. The CDR3 is 12 residues long. The CDR3 reads CASRGSSYGYTF. CDR3 sequence (DNA): TGTGCCTCTCGCGGCTCAAGCTATGGCTACACCTTC.

The chain combines TRBV10-1 with TRBJ2-1; TRBD1 agrees at 8 bases. The CDR3 length is 16 residues. J was trimmed by 6 bases and V by 5 bases; bases with no gene match: 12. Germline CDR1 WNHNN, CDR2 SYGVQD (reference sequence). CDR3 amino acids: CASSYGQGQGGNEQFF. CDR3 nucleotides: TGCGCCAGCAGTTATGGACAGGGCCAAGGGGGCAATGAGCAGTTCTTC.

The gene calls are TRBV7-9 and TRBJ1-1; 9 positions match TRBD1. Germline V gives CDR1 SEHNR, CDR2 FQNEAQ (reference sequence). The CDR3 covers 15 residues. V was clipped by 3 bases and J by 4 bases; unmatched bases: 6. The CDR3 region is CASSFQRQGGTEAFF. The CDR3 coding sequence is TGTGCCAGCAGCTTCCAAAGACAGGGGGGCACTGAAGCTTTCTTT.

The V and J genes are TRBV7-9 and TRBJ2-1; 9 positions agree with TRBD1. J lost 6 bases, V lost 4 bases, and 7 bases had no gene match. The V gene's germline CDR1 is SEHNR and CDR2 FQNEAQ (reference sequence). This CDR3 has 15 residues. The CDR3 sequence: CASSSDRGYSNEQFF. DNA for the CDR3: TGTGCCAGCAGCTCGGACAGGGGTTATTCCAATGAGCAGTTCTTC. The full variable domain, with the rest looked up from reference TRBV7-9 and TRBJ2-1, is DTGVSQNPRHKITKRGQNVTFRCDPISEHNRLYWYRQTLGQGPEFLTYFQNEAQLEKSRLLSDRFSAERPKGSFSTLEIQRTEQGDSAMYLCASSSDRGYSNEQFFGPGTRLTVL.

V gene TRBV5-1 combines with J gene TRBJ1-1; D is undetermined. Trimming pared 1 base from V and 0 bases from J, leaving 10 bases between. Germline CDR1 reads SGHRS; CDR2 reads YFSETQ. This CDR3 is 15 amino acids long. This CDR3 is CASSLLRGLNTEAFF. CDR3 sequence (DNA): TGCGCCAGCAGCTTGTTACGGGGTCTGAACACTGAAGCTTTCTTT.

The rearrangement uses TRBV5-4 and TRBJ2-7; no clear D gene. CDR3 length: 17 amino acids. Trimming stripped 1 base from V and 2 bases from J, with 19 bases between. Germline V gene sequence: CDR1 SGHNT, CDR2 YYREEE (reference sequence). The CDR3 sequence is CASSLSIGARLPYEQYF. In DNA form, the CDR3 reads TGTGCCAGCAGCTTGTCCATCGGTGCCCGACTTCCCTACGAGCAGTACTTC. The variable domain in full, completed from reference TRBV5-4 and TRBJ2-7, reads ETGVTQSPTHLIKTRGQQVTLRCSSQSGHNTVSWYQQALGQGPQFIFQYYREEENGRGNFPPRFSGLQFPNYSSELNVNALELDDSALYLCASSLSIGARLPYEQYFGPGTRLTVT.

V gene TRBV5-8 combines with J gene TRBJ1-6; D is ambiguous. The germline CDR1 and CDR2 sequences are SGHTS and YDEGEE. This CDR3 has 13 residues. Trimming removed 7 bases from V and 7 bases from J, with 12 bases in between. DNA of the CDR3: TGTGCCAGCCGGGGATCGGGGAATTCACCCCTCCACTTT. It specifies CASRGSGNSPLHF.

V and J are TRBV19 and TRBJ2-3, with 7 bases lining up with TRBD2. This CDR3 has 15 amino acids. The V and J ends lost 7 bases and 5 bases, in that order; junction bases with no gene match: 12. CDR1 and CDR2 (germline): LNHDA, SQIVND (reference sequence). The CDR3 loop is CASMYSAGVGDTQYF. The CDR3 DNA reads as TGTGCCAGTATGTACTCGGCGGGGGTTGGAGATACGCAGTATTTT.